Sequencing of this T cell receptor (beta chain) was carried out in a study of T-cell reconstitution after alpha-beta-depleted transplantation in children. This sample's TCRbeta library carried unique molecular identifier barcodes. TCRdb processed the PCR reads anew with MiXCR; each CDR3 protein has one entry. The table records 750,000 to 950,000 distinct CDR3 sequences, about 15% of them present only once. Germline-derived CDR1 and CDR2 are SGHRS and YFSETQ. This CDR3 is built from 15 residues. Losses at the gene ends were 7 bases for V and 4 bases for J; bases not matched to a gene: 10. The table lists this clonotype with a few counts. No antigen is known for it. Study-wide results and caveats: Expanded graft clones numbering several hundred reportedly gave rise to alpha-beta T cells about two months after transplant.

The TCR sequence derives from a male patient between 5 and 17 years old who had a stem cell transplant for acute lymphoblastic leukemia, so the T cells may come from the graft donor. Specimen: PBMCs, mostly from graft donor cells, collected 360 days after TCRalphabeta/CD19-depleted stem cell transplant. The chain links TRBV5-1 to TRBJ2-5; 10 bases agree with TRBD1. The DNA of the CDR3 is TGCGCCAGCGGAACAGGACAGGGGGTCCGAGAGACCCAGTACTTC. Translated, it gives CASGTGQGVRETQYF.